The T cell receptor beta chain described here comes from a study of CD8+ T cells in alopecia areata. The wider study: Tofacitinib administration to treated patients was oral, at 5 to 10 mg twice daily. It was 6 to 18 months of tofacitinib, and then there were 6 months off drug. For treated patients, severity scores reflected the percentage of scalp area affected. Overall study results and limits: It was observed that many expanded lesional clones persisted in scalp and blood during tofacitinib.

As concerns this clone: Its specificity is not known.

The CDR3 consists of 13 residues. Trimming shortened V by 4 bases and J by 7 bases, and 14 bases separated the two germline ends. Germline CDR1 SGHRS, CDR2 YFSETQ. The authors extracted RNA and reverse transcribed it into cDNA as the sequencing template. Assay used: immunoSEQ multiplex PCR; TCRdb lists only in-frame clones, some missing. Of some 190,000 clones detected, more than 55% appear once; the ten largest clones hold 1% to 1.5%. Treatment specified: oral pan-JAK inhibitor, 5-10 mg twice daily. The gene calls are TRBV5-1 and TRBJ1-1; D is uncertain. Sequenced material: CD4+ T cells sorted from blood, taken at approximately week 44, from a patient treated with tofacitinib. This clonotype was sampled from a human donor with alopecia areata. The CDR3 region is CASSLEGIDEAFF. The CDR3 bases are TGCGCCAGCAGCCTAGAAGGGATAGATGAAGCTTTCTTT.